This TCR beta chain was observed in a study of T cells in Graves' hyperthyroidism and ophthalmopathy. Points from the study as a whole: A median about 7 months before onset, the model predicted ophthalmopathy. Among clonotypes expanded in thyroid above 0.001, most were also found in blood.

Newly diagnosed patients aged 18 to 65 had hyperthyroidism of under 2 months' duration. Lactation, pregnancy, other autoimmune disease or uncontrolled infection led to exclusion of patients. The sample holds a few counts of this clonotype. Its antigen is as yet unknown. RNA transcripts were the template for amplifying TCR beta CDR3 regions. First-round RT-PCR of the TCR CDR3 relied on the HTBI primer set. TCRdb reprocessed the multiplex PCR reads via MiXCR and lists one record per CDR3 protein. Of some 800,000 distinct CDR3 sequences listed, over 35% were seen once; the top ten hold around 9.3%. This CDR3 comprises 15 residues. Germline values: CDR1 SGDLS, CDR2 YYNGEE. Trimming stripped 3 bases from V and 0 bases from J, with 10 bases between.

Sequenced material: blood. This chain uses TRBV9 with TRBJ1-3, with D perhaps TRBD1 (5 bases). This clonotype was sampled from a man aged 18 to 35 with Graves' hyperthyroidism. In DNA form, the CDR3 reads TGTGCCAGCAGCGCAGGGATTAGCTCTGGAAACACCATATATTTT. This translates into CASSAGISSGNTIYF. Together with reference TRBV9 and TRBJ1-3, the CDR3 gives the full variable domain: DSGVTQTPKHLITATGQRVTLRCSPRSGDLSVYWYQQSLDQGLQFLIQYYNGEERAKGNILERFSAQQFPDLHSELNLSSLELGDSALYFCASSAGISSGNTIYFGEGSWLTVV.